Below, 26 T cell receptor beta chains from the same sample are listed, as sequenced in a study of early T cells in non-severe SARS-CoV-2 infection. In TCRdb, the 5' RACE reads were re-called with MiXCR into one record per CDR3 protein. The top ten hold around 1.5% of the sample, which has just over 80,000 distinct CDR3 sequences, approximately 15% seen once. Sequenced input: whole blood. The receptor source for this set is an adult who was a healthcare worker with PCR-confirmed SARS-CoV-2 infection or an uninfected control (not recorded which).

The chain is built from TRBV28 and TRBJ2-1; D is unresolved. V was shortened by 5 bases and J by 5 bases, with 7 bases between the two germline ends. The CDR3 has 12 residues. Germline-derived CDR1 and CDR2 are MDHEN and SYDVKM. DNA for the CDR3: TGTGCCAGCAGTCAGACTCACAATGAGCAGTTCTTC. Its protein product is CASSQTHNEQFF.

The table lists this clonotype with a few counts. The chain recombines TRBV2 with TRBJ2-1; tentatively, D is TRBD1 or TRBD2 (5 bases each). The germline CDR1 and CDR2 sequences are SNHLY and FYNNEI. The length of the CDR3 is 15 residues. V was clipped by 6 bases and J by 7 bases, with 19 bases between them. The CDR3: CASRAWTGAENEQFF. Here the CDR3 DNA reads TGTGCCAGCAGAGCCTGGACTGGGGCAGAGAATGAGCAGTTCTTC.

This clonotype showed up just a few times. The chain recombines TRBV7-9 with TRBJ2-5; 9 nucleotides line up with TRBD2. Germline lookup yields CDR1 SEHNR and CDR2 FQNEAQ (reference sequence). The V and J ends lost 2 bases and 1 base, in that order; junction bases with no gene match: 5. The CDR3 is made up of 16 amino acids. The CDR3 here is CASSLKERGAQETQYF. CDR3 nucleotides: TGTGCCAGCAGCTTAAAAGAGCGGGGGGCCCAAGAGACCCAGTACTTC. The full variable domain, with the rest looked up from reference TRBV7-9 and TRBJ2-5, is DTGVSQNPRHKITKRGQNVTFRCDPISEHNRLYWYRQTLGQGPEFLTYFQNEAQLEKSRLLSDRFSAERPKGSFSTLEIQRTEQGDSAMYLCASSLKERGAQETQYFGPGTRLLVL.

This clonotype was observed at least ten times. The chain is built from TRBV7-6 and TRBJ1-2; D is unresolved. This CDR3 has 14 amino acids. CDR1 SGHVS and CDR2 FNYEAQ come from the germline V gene. Trimming took off 4 bases at V and 2 bases at J, with 11 bases between the two ends. CDR3 in DNA: TGTGCCAGCAGCTCTCAGATACAGAACTATGGCTACACCTTC. Protein product: CASSSQIQNYGYTF.

This clonotype was detected a few times. This chain links TRBV11-2 with TRBJ2-1; D is possibly TRBD1 (5 bases). Deletions cut 6 bases from V and 1 base from J, with 13 bases between. The germline gives CDR1 SGHAT, CDR2 FQNNGV. The CDR3 length is 15 residues. Here the CDR3 DNA reads TGTGCCAGCAGTCCAGGGATAGTTTCCTACAATGAGCAGTTCTTC. Translating it yields CASSPGIVSYNEQFF.

This clonotype was detected a few times. The chain carries TRBV20-1 and TRBJ2-3; D is perhaps TRBD2 (5 bases). Between the trimmed V and J ends, which lost 5 bases and 2 bases, there was a span of 11 bases. The germline V gene has CDR1 DFQATT and CDR2 SNEGSKA (reference sequence). This CDR3 spans 13 amino acids. The CDR3 region is CSARGQFTDTQYF. In nucleotides, the CDR3 is TGCAGTGCTCGAGGGCAGTTCACAGATACGCAGTATTTT.

This clonotype was recorded a few times. The J gene is TRBJ1-1, the V gene TRBV6-5; TRBD1 agrees at 8 bases. CDR3 length: 18 residues. J was trimmed by 1 base and V by 4 bases; bases with no gene match: 14. Germline values: CDR1 MNHEY, CDR2 SVGAGI. Written as DNA, the CDR3 is TGTGCCAGCAGTTCCACAATGGACAGGGAGCGGGGGAACACTGAAGCTTTCTTT. Protein sequence: CASSSTMDRERGNTEAFF.

This clonotype was detected many times. This chain joins TRBV5-1 and TRBJ1-3; D call uncertain. The V end was cut by 4 bases, the J end by 2 bases, with 10 bases between. Germline lookup yields CDR1 SGHRS and CDR2 YFSETQ. The CDR3 is 14 amino acids. CDR3 sequence: CASSPDGAGNTIYF. The CDR3 DNA follows: TGCGCCAGCAGCCCCGACGGAGCTGGAAACACCATATATTTT.

The chain employs TRBV10-3 and TRBJ2-3; 12 bases line up with TRBD2. Per the germline V gene, CDR1 is ENHRY and CDR2 is SYGVKD. This CDR3 contains 15 residues. The V segment lost 4 bases and the J segment 5 bases; nucleotides outside the gene matches: 4. The CDR3 nucleotides are TGTGCCATCAGTGCTAGCGGGGGGGCCGGAGATACGCAGTATTTT. This encodes CAISASGGAGDTQYF.

V is TRBV7-9 and J is TRBJ2-2; 14 bases are shared with TRBD2. The V gene end was trimmed by 5 bases and the J gene end by 5 bases; junction bases not matched to a gene: 7. The CDR3 runs to 17 residues. The germline V gene has CDR1 SEHNR and CDR2 FQNEAQ (reference sequence). The CDR3 DNA follows: TGTGCCAGCAGCCGACTAGCGGGGGGGCCGCGAACCGGGGAGCTGTTTTTT. It yields the protein CASSRLAGGPRTGELFF.

This clonotype was found many times. The V and J genes are TRBV6-2 or TRBV6-3 and TRBJ2-7, with 7 bases that match TRBD2. The CDR3 is made up of 14 amino acids. Germline V gene data show CDR1 as MNHEY and CDR2 as SVGEGT. Losses at the gene ends were 6 bases for V and 8 bases for J; bases not matched to a gene: 13. The CDR3 loop is CASSHLRTSGKQYF. DNA for the CDR3: TGTGCCAGCAGCCACCTACGGACTAGTGGGAAGCAGTACTTC.

Ten or more counts support this clonotype. The DNA for the CDR3 is TGTGCCAGCAGACTACAGGGCGGCACTGAAGCTTTCTTT. Amino acid sequence: CASRLQGGTEAFF. This rearrangement joins TRBV6-2 or TRBV6-3 to TRBJ1-1; D may be TRBD1 (6 bases). Germline assignment: CDR1 MNHEY and CDR2 SVGEGT. CDR3 size: 13 residues. The V end was cut by 6 bases, the J end by 4 bases, with 12 bases between.

This clonotype has at least ten counts. The chain uses TRBV7-2 and TRBJ1-5; the match to TRBD1 covers 9 bases. Germline V gives CDR1 SGHTA, CDR2 FQGNSA. The CDR3 extends over 17 amino acids. V lost 4 bases and J lost 0; bases outside the gene matches: 7. CDR3: CASSSGTGLYSNQPQHF. As DNA, the CDR3 is TGTGCCAGCAGCTCCGGGACAGGGTTATATAGCAATCAGCCCCAGCATTTT.

This clonotype has a handful of counts. The chain recombines TRBV10-3 with TRBJ2-1; 8 bases match TRBD2. The CDR3 length is 15 residues. CDR1 ENHRY and CDR2 SYGVKD come from the germline V gene. Trimming took 8 bases from V and 2 from J; bases not matched to a gene: 8. The CDR3 here is CAIGATSGTYNEQFF. CDR3 sequence (DNA): TGTGCCATCGGCGCCACTAGCGGAACCTACAATGAGCAGTTCTTC.

The rearrangement uses TRBV11-2 and TRBJ2-1; 8 positions agree with TRBD1. The V and J ends lost 1 base and 6 bases, in that order; junction bases with no gene match: 14. Germline V lookup: CDR1 SGHAT, CDR2 FQNNGV. This CDR3 has 18 residues. The CDR3 loop is CASSLVAVGQGAFNEQFF. The CDR3 coding sequence is TGTGCCAGCAGCTTAGTAGCGGTCGGTCAGGGGGCCTTCAATGAGCAGTTCTTC.

This clonotype was seen at least ten times. The chain links TRBV20-1 to TRBJ1-5, with D hard to call. Germline V gene data show CDR1 as DFQATT and CDR2 as SNEGSKA (reference sequence). V was pared by 3 bases and J by 7 bases, with 16 bases between. The CDR3 sequence is 14 residues long. The CDR3 region has the DNA TGCAGTGCTAGCCGATGGGGTTCGGGCCAGCCCCAGCATTTT. Amino acid sequence: CSASRWGSGQPQHF.

Only a few counts were recorded for this clonotype. The chain has TRBV3-1 and TRBJ1-2; 8 bases map to TRBD1. After removal of 4 bases from V and 7 bases from J, the junction contained 5 bases not matched to a gene. The CDR3 contains 13 residues. Germline V CDR1 and CDR2: LGHDT, YNNKEL (reference sequence). CDR3 region: CASSPRDRLGYTF. The CDR3 DNA reads as TGTGCCAGCAGCCCCCGGGACAGGCTTGGCTACACCTTC.

This clonotype has only a few counts. This rearrangement joins TRBV6-1 to TRBJ2-2; TRBD1 or TRBD2 may be the D gene (6 bases each). Germline V lookup: CDR1 MNHNS, CDR2 SASEGT. The CDR3 runs 14 residues. V lost 5 bases and J lost 9, with 16 bases in between. The DNA of the CDR3 is TGTGCCAGCAGTCGAGAGGGGGGACTTAGGGAGCTGTTTTTT. It is translated as CASSREGGLRELFF.

This clonotype was counted many times. The chain is built from TRBV29-1 and TRBJ1-2, with 9 nucleotides matching TRBD1. With V trimmed by 7 bases and J by 8 bases, 11 bases remained unmatched. Germline V lookup: CDR1 SQVTM, CDR2 ANQGSEA. The CDR3 covers 13 residues. The CDR3 bases are TGCAGCGCCGGGACAGGGCGGGAGAGGGGCTACACCTTC. Translating it yields CSAGTGRERGYTF.

This clonotype has a count of ten or more. This chain's CDR3 is CASSWGQGYGYTF. DNA of the CDR3: TGTGCCAGCAGTTGGGGACAGGGATATGGCTACACCTTC. The rearrangement links TRBV12-3 or TRBV12-4 to TRBJ1-2; 9 nucleotides line up with TRBD1. V lost 4 bases, J lost 5 bases, and 2 bases stayed unmatched. The CDR3 spans 13 residues.

This clonotype was seen a handful of times. This chain joins TRBV6-6 and TRBJ2-3; 9 bases align to TRBD2. The ends lost 2 bases at V and 3 bases at J; junction bases unmatched: 12. The CDR3 loop spans 18 amino acids. Germline loops: CDR1 MNHNY, CDR2 SVGAGI (reference sequence). The CDR3, as DNA: TGTGCCAGCAGTTACCCCAAAGGGGTAGCGGGGGAAACAGATACGCAGTATTTT. Translating gives CASSYPKGVAGETDTQYF.

The table lists this clonotype with many counts. The CDR3 coding sequence is TGTGCCATCAGTGGGTTTAGCGAGGTTGGTACGCAGTATTTT. Translation: CAISGFSEVGTQYF. The genes are TRBV10-3 and TRBJ2-3; D is possibly TRBD2 (5 bases). The germline V gene has CDR1 ENHRY and CDR2 SYGVKD. V was clipped by 4 bases and J by 8 bases, with 16 bases between them. There are 14 residues in the CDR3.

This chain joins TRBV28 and TRBJ2-5, with D tentatively TRBD2 (6 bases). Germline CDR1 reads MDHEN; CDR2 reads SYDVKM. CDR3 size: 14 residues. V lost 6 bases to trimming and J lost 4 bases, with 15 bases between them. Here the CDR3 reads CASSRTQGGETQYF. CDR3 nucleotides: TGTGCCAGCAGCCGTACTCAGGGAGGAGAGACCCAGTACTTC. Using reference TRBV28 and TRBJ2-5 for the parts outside the CDR3, the full variable domain is DVKVTQSSRYLVKRTGEKVFLECVQDMDHENMFWYRQDPGLGLRLIYFSYDVKMKEKGDIPEGYSVSREKKERFSLILESASTNQTSMYLCASSRTQGGETQYFGPGTRLLVL.

This chain uses TRBV29-1 with TRBJ2-5, with TRBD2 identical over 8 bases. This CDR3 comprises 15 residues. J gave up 5 bases and V 1 base, and 9 bases lay outside the gene matches. The germline V gene has CDR1 SQVTM and CDR2 ANQGSEA. The CDR3 spells CSVEAGVAGSETQYF. CDR3 bases: TGCAGCGTTGAAGCGGGAGTAGCGGGGTCCGAGACCCAGTACTTC. Supplemented by reference TRBV29-1 and TRBJ2-5, the full variable domain reads SAVISQKPSRDICQRGTSLTIQCQVDSQVTMMFWYRQQPGQSLTLIATANQGSEATYESGFVIDKFPISRPNLTFSTLTVSNMSPEDSSIYLCSVEAGVAGSETQYFGPGTRLLVL.

This clonotype came up many times. This chain connects TRBV5-5 to TRBJ1-1; weak D call: TRBD1 (6 bases). The CDR3 covers 16 residues. The V end was cut by 0 bases, the J end by 1 base, with 13 bases between. CDR1 and CDR2 (germline): SGHKS, YYEKEE (reference sequence). This CDR3 is CASSLGVGGPNTEAFF. CDR3 in DNA: TGTGCCAGCAGCTTGGGGGTAGGGGGACCGAACACTGAAGCTTTCTTT.

This clonotype was seen a few times. This chain joins TRBV20-1 and TRBJ2-2; perhaps TRBD2 as D (6 bases). The ends were cut back, 5 bases at V and 2 bases at J, with 12 bases in the middle. The germline V gene encodes CDR1 DFQATT and CDR2 SNEGSKA (reference sequence). CDR3 length: 14 residues. CDR3 region: CSARPGLNTGELFF. The CDR3 DNA sequence: TGCAGTGCTCGACCGGGACTCAACACCGGGGAGCTGTTTTTT.